This T cell receptor (beta chain) was sequenced for a study of shared clonotypes between healthy human individuals. Regarding the study as a whole: Across a handful of donors, naive CD4 shared about 5%, naive CD8 more than 3%, memory CD4 over 2%, memory CD8 roughly 0.37%. Though the depth was large, rarefaction showed that sorted-subset sequencing was incomplete.

Clones were sequenced by immunoSEQ multiplex PCR, and TCRdb holds only the in-frame ones, with some missing. The data show some 1,900,000 clones, with roughly 94% seen just once and around 1.2% held by the top ten. The trim removed 3 bases at V and 4 bases at J, leaving 9 bases unmatched. Germline values: CDR1 SGHDN, CDR2 FVKESK. The CDR3 loop spans 15 amino acids. In the naive CD8 group, cells lacked CD45RO and were positively selected for CCR7, so terminally differentiated effector memory CD45RA+ cells were left out. For this clone: As yet, its antigen is unknown.

The sequencing sample was made of naive CD8+ T cells sorted from blood. This TCR was recovered from a man aged 18 to 29 in good health. The V call is TRBV14, the J call TRBJ2-7; 7 bases agree with TRBD1. The CDR3 here is CASSQGTGVGYEQYF. Here the CDR3 DNA reads TGTGCCAGCAGCCAGGGTACAGGGGTGGGATACGAGCAGTACTTC.